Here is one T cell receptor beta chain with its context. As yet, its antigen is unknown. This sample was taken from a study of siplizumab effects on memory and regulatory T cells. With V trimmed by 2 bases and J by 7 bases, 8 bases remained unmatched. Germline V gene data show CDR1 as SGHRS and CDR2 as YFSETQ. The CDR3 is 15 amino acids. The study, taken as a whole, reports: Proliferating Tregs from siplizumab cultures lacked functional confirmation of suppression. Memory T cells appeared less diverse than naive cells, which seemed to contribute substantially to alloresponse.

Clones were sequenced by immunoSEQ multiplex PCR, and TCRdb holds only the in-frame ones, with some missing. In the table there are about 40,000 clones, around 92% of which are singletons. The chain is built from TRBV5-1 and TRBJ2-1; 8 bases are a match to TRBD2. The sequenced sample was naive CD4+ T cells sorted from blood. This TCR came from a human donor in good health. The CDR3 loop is CASSFERGPRNEQFF. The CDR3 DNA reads TGCGCCAGCAGCTTCGAGCGGGGGCCTAGGAATGAGCAGTTCTTC.